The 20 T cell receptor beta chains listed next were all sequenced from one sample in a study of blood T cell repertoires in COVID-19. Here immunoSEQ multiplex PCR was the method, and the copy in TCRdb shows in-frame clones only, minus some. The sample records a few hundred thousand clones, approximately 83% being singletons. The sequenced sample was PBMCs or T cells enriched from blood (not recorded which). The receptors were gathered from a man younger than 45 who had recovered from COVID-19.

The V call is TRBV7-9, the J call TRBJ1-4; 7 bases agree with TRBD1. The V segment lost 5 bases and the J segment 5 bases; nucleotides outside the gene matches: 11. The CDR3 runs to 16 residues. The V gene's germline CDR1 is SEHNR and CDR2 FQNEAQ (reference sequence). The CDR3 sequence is CASSRRPGQMNEKLFF. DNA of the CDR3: TGTGCCAGCAGCAGACGACCGGGACAGATGAATGAAAAACTGTTTTTT.

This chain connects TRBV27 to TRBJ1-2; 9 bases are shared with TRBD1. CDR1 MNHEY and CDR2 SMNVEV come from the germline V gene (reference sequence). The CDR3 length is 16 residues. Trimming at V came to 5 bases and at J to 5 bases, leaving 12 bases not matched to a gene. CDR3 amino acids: CASSAGTGLPLYGYTF. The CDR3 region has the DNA TGTGCCAGCAGTGCCGGGACAGGGCTCCCCCTTTATGGCTACACCTTC.

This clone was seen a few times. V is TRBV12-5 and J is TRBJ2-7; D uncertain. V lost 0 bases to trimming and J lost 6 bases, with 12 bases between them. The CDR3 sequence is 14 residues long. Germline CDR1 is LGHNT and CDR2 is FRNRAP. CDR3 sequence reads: CASGLVLTSGEQYF. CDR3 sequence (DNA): TGTGCTAGTGGTTTGGTACTCACCTCGGGCGAGCAGTACTTC.

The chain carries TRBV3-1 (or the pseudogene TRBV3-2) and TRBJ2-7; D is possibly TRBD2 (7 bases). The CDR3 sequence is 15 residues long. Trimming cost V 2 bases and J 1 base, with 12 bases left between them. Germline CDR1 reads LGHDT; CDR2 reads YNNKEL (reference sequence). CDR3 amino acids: CASSQRRGLSYEQYF. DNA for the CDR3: TGTGCCAGCAGCCAAAGGCGGGGGCTATCCTACGAGCAGTACTTC.

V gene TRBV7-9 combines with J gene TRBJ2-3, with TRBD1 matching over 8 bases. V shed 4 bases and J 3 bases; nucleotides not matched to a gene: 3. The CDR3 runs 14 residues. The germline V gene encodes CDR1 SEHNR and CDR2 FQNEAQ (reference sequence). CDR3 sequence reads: CASSSRGLTDTQYF. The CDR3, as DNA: TGTGCCAGCAGCTCCAGGGGGCTTACAGATACGCAGTATTTT.

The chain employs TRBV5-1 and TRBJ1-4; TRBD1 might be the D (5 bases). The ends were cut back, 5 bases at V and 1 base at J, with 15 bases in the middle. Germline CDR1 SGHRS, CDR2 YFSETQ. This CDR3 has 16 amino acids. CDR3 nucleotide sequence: TGCGCCAGCAGGCCAACAGGAGGGCGAACTAATGAAAAACTGTTTTTT. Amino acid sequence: CASRPTGGRTNEKLFF. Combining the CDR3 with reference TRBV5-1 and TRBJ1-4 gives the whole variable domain KAGVTQTPRYLIKTRGQQVTLSCSPISGHRSVSWYQQTPGQGLQFLFEYFSETQRNKGNFPGRFSGRQFSNSRSEMNVSTLELGDSALYLCASRPTGGRTNEKLFFGSGTQLSVL.

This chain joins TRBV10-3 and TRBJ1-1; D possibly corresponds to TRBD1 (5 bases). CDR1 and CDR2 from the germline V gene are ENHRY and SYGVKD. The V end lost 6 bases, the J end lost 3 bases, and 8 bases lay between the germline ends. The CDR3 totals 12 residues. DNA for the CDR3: TGTGCCATCAGGGGGCAAGACACTGAAGCTTTCTTT. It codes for CAIRGQDTEAFF.

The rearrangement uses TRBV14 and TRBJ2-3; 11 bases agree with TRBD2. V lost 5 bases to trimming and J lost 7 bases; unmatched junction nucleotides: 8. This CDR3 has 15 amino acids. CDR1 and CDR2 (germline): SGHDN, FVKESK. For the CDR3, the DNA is TGTGCCAGCAGCATACCGGGACTAGCGGCTAATACGCAGTATTTT. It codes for CASSIPGLAANTQYF.

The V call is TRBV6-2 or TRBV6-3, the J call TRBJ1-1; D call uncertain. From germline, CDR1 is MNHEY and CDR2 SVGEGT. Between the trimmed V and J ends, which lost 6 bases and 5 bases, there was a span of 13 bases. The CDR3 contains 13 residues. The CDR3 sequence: CASSLTRGTEAFF. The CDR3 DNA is TGTGCCAGCAGCCTTACCAGAGGAACTGAAGCTTTCTTT.

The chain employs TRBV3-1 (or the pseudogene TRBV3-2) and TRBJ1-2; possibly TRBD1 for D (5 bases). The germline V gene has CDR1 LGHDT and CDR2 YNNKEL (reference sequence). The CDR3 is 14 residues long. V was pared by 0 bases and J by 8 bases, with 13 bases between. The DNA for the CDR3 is TGTGCCAGCAGCCAAGATCTGGCAGGGAGGGGCTACACCTTC. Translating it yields CASSQDLAGRGYTF.

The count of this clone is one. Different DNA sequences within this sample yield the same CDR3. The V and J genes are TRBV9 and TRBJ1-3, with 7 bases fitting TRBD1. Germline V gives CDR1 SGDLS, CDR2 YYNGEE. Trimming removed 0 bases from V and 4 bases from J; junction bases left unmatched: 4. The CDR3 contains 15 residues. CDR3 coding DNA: TGTGCCAGCAGCGTAGTAGGGGGCGCCGGAAACACCATATATTTT. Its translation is CASSVVGGAGNTIYF.

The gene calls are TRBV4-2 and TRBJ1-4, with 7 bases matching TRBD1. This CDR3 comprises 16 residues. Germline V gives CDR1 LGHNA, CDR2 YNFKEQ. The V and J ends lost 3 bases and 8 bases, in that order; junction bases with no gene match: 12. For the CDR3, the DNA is TGTGCCAGCAGCCAGAGCCCCCAGGGGGTAGCGGAAAAACTGTTTTTT. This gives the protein CASSQSPQGVAEKLFF.

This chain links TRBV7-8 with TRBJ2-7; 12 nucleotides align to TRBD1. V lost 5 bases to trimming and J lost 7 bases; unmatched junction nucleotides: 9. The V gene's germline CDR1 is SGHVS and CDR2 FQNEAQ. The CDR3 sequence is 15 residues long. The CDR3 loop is CASSPPGQGAGEQYF. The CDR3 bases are TGTGCCAGCAGCCCCCCGGGACAGGGGGCCGGGGAGCAGTACTTC.

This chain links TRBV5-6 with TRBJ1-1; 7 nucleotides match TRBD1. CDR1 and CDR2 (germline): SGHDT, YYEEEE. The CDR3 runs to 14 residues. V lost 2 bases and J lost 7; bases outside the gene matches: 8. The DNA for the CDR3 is TGTGCCAGCAGCTTCAGGGACAGACTCTATGAAGCTTTCTTT. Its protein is CASSFRDRLYEAFF.

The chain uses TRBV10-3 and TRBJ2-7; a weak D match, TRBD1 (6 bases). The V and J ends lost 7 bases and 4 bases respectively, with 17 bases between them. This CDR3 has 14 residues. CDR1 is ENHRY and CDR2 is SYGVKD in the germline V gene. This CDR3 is CAITDNTGSYEQYF. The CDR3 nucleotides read TGTGCCATCACCGACAACACAGGGTCTTACGAGCAGTACTTC.

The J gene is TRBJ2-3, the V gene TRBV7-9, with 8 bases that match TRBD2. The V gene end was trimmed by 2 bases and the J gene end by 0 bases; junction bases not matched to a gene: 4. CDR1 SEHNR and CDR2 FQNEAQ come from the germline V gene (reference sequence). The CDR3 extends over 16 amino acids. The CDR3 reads CASSLWVAGSTDTQYF. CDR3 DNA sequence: TGTGCCAGCAGCTTATGGGTAGCGGGGAGCACAGATACGCAGTATTTT.

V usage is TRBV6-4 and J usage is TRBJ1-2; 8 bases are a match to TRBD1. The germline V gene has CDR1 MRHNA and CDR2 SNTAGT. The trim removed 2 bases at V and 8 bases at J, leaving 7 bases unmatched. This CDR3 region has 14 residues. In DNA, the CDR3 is TGTGCCAGCAGTGACAGAGGACAGGGTGGCGGCTACACCTTC. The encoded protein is CASSDRGQGGGYTF.

CDR3 sequence: CALIPGASGGASFNEQFF. The CDR3 DNA sequence: TGTGCCTTGATACCCGGGGCTAGCGGGGGGGCCTCATTTAATGAGCAGTTCTTC. The genes are TRBV30 and TRBJ2-1; TRBD2 matches 12 bases. J was trimmed by 7 bases and V by 7 bases; bases with no gene match: 20. Looked up from germline, CDR1 is GTSNPN and CDR2 is SVGIG (reference sequence). This CDR3 has 18 residues.

The CDR3 protein is CASSFFKAGQPQHF. In DNA form, the CDR3 reads TGTGCCAGCAGCTTCTTTAAAGCGGGTCAGCCCCAGCATTTT. This chain joins TRBV7-2 and TRBJ1-5; no definite D call. CDR3 length: 14 residues. V shed 3 bases and J shed 6 bases, with 12 bases lying between them. Per the germline V gene, CDR1 is SGHTA and CDR2 is FQGNSA.

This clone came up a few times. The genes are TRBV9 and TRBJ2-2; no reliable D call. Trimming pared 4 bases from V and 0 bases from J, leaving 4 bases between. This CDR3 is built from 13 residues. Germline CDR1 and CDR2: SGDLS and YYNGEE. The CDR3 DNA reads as TGTGCCAGCAGCCCCTCGAACACCGGGGAGCTGTTTTTT. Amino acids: CASSPSNTGELFF.